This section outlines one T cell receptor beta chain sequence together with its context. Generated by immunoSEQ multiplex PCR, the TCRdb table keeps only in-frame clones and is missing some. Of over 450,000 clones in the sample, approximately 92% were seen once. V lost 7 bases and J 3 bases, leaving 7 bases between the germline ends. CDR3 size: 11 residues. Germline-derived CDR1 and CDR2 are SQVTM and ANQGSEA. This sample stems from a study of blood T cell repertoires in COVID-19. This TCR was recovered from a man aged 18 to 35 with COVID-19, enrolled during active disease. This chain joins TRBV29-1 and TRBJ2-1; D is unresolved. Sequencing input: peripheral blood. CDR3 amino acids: CSATFYNEQFF. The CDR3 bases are TGCAGCGCTACATTCTACAATGAGCAGTTCTTC.